This is a list of T cell receptor beta chains from one sample in a study of Ad26.COV2.S vaccination and SARS-CoV-2 variants. Clones were read by immunoSEQ multiplex PCR, and TCRdb kept only the in-frame ones, dropping some. Of 150,000 to 200,000 clones in the sample, around 88% are singletons; the top ten hold around 6.1%. The sample consisted of peripheral blood, taken after recovery from COVID-19. Source of these receptors: a human donor who had recovered from COVID-19. Both conserved end residues are part of each CDR3. D genes are given only for firm matches. Size is omitted from some rows. Given values are once, few, many or a class for expanded clones.

V: TRBV10-2; size: .; J: TRBJ1-6; D: .; DNA: TGCGCCAGCAGTGCGGGTCGGGTCTTACGGAATTCACCCCTCCACTTT; CDR3: CASSAGRVLRNSPLHF
V: TRBV5-1; size: .; J: TRBJ1-5; D: .; DNA: TGCGCCAGCAGCTTGTTGGGGGACCAGCCCCAGCATTTT; CDR3: CASSLLGDQPQHF
V: TRBV7-3; size: once; J: TRBJ1-1; D: TRBD1; DNA: TGTGCCAGCAGCTCCTCCGGGACAGGTATGAACACTGAAGCTTTCTTT; CDR3: CASSSSGTGMNTEAFF
V: TRBV9; size: .; J: TRBJ1-3; D: .; DNA: TGTGCCAGCAGCCCCCCGGGGGCTGGAAACACCATATATTTT; CDR3: CASSPPGAGNTIYF
V: TRBV6-6; size: .; J: TRBJ1-2; D: .; DNA: TGTGCCAGCAGACAGAATGTTGTCTATGGCTACACCTTC; CDR3: CASRQNVVYGYTF
V: TRBV19; size: .; J: TRBJ1-6; D: TRBD1; DNA: TGTGCCAGTAGTCTCAGGGGGCCACCTAATTCACCCCTCCACTTT; CDR3: CASSLRGPPNSPLHF
V: TRBV9; size: .; J: TRBJ2-5; D: TRBD2; DNA: TGTGCCAGCAGCGTAGGACTAGCCAACTTCAGGGAGACCCAGTACTTC; CDR3: CASSVGLANFRETQYF
V: TRBV20-1; size: .; J: TRBJ1-2; D: .; DNA: TGCAGTGCGGAGAAGAACTATGGCTACACCTTC; CDR3: CSAEKNYGYTF
V: TRBV12-3/TRBV12-4; size: few; J: TRBJ1-4; D: .; DNA: TGTGCCAGCAGTTTAGGTGAAAAACTGTTTTTT; CDR3: CASSLGEKLFF
V: TRBV10-3; size: few; J: TRBJ1-6; D: TRBD1; DNA: TGTGCCATCAGTGAGTCGGGCAGGGGGCCACGGAATTCACCCCTCCACTTT; CDR3: CAISESGRGPRNSPLHF
V: TRBV27; size: .; J: TRBJ2-3; D: TRBD2; DNA: TGTGCCAGCAGTATAAGACTAGCGGCCACAGATACGCAGTATTTT; CDR3: CASSIRLAATDTQYF
V: TRBV7-3; size: .; J: TRBJ2-3; D: TRBD2; DNA: TGTGCCAGCAGCTTATCCAGGGAGGGGGATACGCAGTATTTT; CDR3: CASSLSREGDTQYF
V: TRBV2; size: .; J: TRBJ2-3; D: .; DNA: TGTGCCAGCAGTGGTCGAAGACAAGGGAGCACAGATACGCAGTATTTT; CDR3: CASSGRRQGSTDTQYF
V: TRBV6-1; size: .; J: TRBJ1-3; D: .; DNA: TGTGCCAGCAGTGAATTAGCCTCTGGAAACACCATATATTTT; CDR3: CASSELASGNTIYF
V: TRBV24-1; size: .; J: TRBJ2-5; D: .; DNA: TGTGCCACCAGTATGACAGAGCAAGAGACCCAGTACTTC; CDR3: CATSMTEQETQYF
V: TRBV6-2/TRBV6-3; size: .; J: TRBJ1-2; D: .; DNA: TGTGCCAGCAGTTACTCTGGCCAGGACCGCAACTATGGCTACACCTTC; CDR3: CASSYSGQDRNYGYTF
V: TRBV29-1; size: .; J: TRBJ2-7; D: .; DNA: TGCAGCGTCGCCCCCGAAAGTTACGAGCAGTACTTC; CDR3: CSVAPESYEQYF
V: TRBV6-6; size: .; J: TRBJ2-5; D: TRBD2; DNA: TGTGCCAGCAGGACAAGCGGGAGTCGGGAAGAGACCCAGTACTTC; CDR3: CASRTSGSREETQYF
V: TRBV18; size: .; J: TRBJ1-2; D: TRBD1; DNA: TGTGCCAGCTCACGGGACAGGGTGGGCTATGGCTACACCTTC; CDR3: CASSRDRVGYGYTF
V: TRBV3-1/TRBV3-2; size: .; J: TRBJ2-1; D: .; DNA: TGTGCCAGCAGCCAATCGGCGCGCGGGTCCTACAATGAGCAGTTCTTC; CDR3: CASSQSARGSYNEQFF
V: TRBV6-4; size: .; J: TRBJ2-1; D: .; DNA: TGTGCCAGCAGTGACTCGACACCCCGCCCCAATGAGCAGTTCTTC; CDR3: CASSDSTPRPNEQFF
V: TRBV7-3; size: .; J: TRBJ2-2; D: .; DNA: TGTGCCAGCAGCGGGACCGGGACCGGGGAGCTGTTTTTT; CDR3: CASSGTGTGELFF
V: TRBV4-1; size: .; J: TRBJ1-1; D: TRBD1; DNA: TGCGCCAGCAGCGAAGACAGGGGGCAGCAAGCTTTCTTT; CDR3: CASSEDRGQQAFF